This record looks at one T cell receptor beta chain sequence and its context. The V and J ends lost 0 bases and 0 bases respectively, with 8 bases between them. The germline gives CDR1 ENHRY, CDR2 SYGVKD. The CDR3 extends over 15 amino acids. Using immunoSEQ multiplex PCR, the repertoire was profiled, and TCRdb retains in-frame clones only, with some absent. This table has around 210,000 clones, over 75% appearing once. The sample originates from a study of blood T cell repertoires in COVID-19. Across the whole study: Samples came from the United States, Italy and Spain, spanning acute and convalescent COVID-19.

The chain links TRBV10-3 to TRBJ1-1; D is undetermined. Sequenced material: peripheral blood. This TCR derives from a man aged 50-59 years with COVID-19, enrolled during active disease. CDR3 nucleotide sequence: TGTGCCATCAGTGAGTCGCCGGGAATGAACACTGAAGCTTTCTTT. Protein product: CAISESPGMNTEAFF.